This T cell receptor (beta chain) emerged from a study of Graves' ophthalmopathy and Graves' hyperthyroidism. Overall study context: Peripheral blood collection took place at initial diagnosis, before any treatment. Study outcomes and limitations: Detection in blood was also observed for most expanded thyroid clonotypes above 0.001 frequency.

Turning to this clonotype: Antigen unknown.

The authors amplified TCR beta CDR3 regions, and they did so from RNA transcripts for repertoire sequencing. An opening RT-PCR round employed HTBI primers and preceded a second-round multiplex PCR. From the multiplex PCR reads, TCRdb called clonotypes with MiXCR, one entry per CDR3 protein. The sample lists hundreds of thousands of distinct CDR3 sequences; about 41% were seen once. The germline V gene encodes CDR1 DFQATT and CDR2 SNEGSKA (reference sequence). The CDR3 is made up of 14 amino acids. Trimming removed 2 bases from V and 3 bases from J, with 14 bases in between. Exclusion applied to patients with other autoimmune diseases, uncontrolled infections, pregnancy or lactation. Isolation of PBMCs was performed using roughly 10 ml of fresh peripheral blood.

This receptor was obtained from an adult man with Graves' ophthalmopathy. The chain is built from TRBV20-1 and TRBJ2-7; possibly TRBD1 or TRBD2 for D (6 bases each). Sequencing input: peripheral blood. CDR3 DNA: TGCAGTGCTAGATGGGGGGCAGGGCTCTACGAGCAGTACTTC. Translating gives CSARWGAGLYEQYF.